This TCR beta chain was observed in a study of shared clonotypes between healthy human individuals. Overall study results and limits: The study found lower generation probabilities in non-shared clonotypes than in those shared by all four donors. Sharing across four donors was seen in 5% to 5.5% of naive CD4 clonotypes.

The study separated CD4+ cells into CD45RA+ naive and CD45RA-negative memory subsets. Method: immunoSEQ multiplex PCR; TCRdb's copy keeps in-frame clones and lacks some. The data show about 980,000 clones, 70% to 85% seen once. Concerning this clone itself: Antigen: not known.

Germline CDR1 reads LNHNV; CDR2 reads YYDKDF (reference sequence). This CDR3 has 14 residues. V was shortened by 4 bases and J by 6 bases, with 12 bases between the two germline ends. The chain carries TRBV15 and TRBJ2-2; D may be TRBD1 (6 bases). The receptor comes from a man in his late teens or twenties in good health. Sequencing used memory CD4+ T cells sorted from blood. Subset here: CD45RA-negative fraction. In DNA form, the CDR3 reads TGTGCCACCAGCACCATCACAGGGTCCGGGGAGCTGTTTTTT. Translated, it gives CATSTITGSGELFF. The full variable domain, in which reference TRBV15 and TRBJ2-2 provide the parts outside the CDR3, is DAMVIQNPRYQVTQFGKPVTLSCSQTLNHNVMYWYQQKSSQAPKLLFHYYDKDFNNEADTPDNFQSRRPNTSFCFLDIRSPGLGDTAMYLCATSTITGSGELFFGEGSRLTVL.